This T cell receptor (beta chain) was captured by sequencing in a study of T cells expressing NK-cell markers. At the level of the study: Repertoires of TCR beta were obtained from T cells sorted as CD3+CD56+NKG2C+, CD3+CD56+NKG2C- and CD3+CD56-NKG2C+.

Findings and limits, study-wide: Of the CD8+ T cells in more than five donors, about 1.0-7.0% belonged to dominant NKG2C+ clonotypes. There were a few donors in whom these clonotypes also led the CD3+CD56-NKG2C+ fraction.

On this clonotype itself: What it recognizes is unknown.

The CDR3 runs to 13 residues. Germline CDR1 and CDR2: SQVTM and ANQGSEA. Production of TCR beta cDNA relied on 5'RACE template switching with UMIs. After re-calling the 5' RACE reads, TCRdb lists one entry per CDR3 protein, DNA absent. Its table lists a few hundred thousand distinct CDR3 sequences. The rearrangement uses TRBV29-1 and TRBJ2-5; the D gene TCRdb calls, TRBD1, cannot be checked with no DNA. The TCR was taken from a woman between 45 and 60 years old in good health. Sequencing was carried out using blood T cells: a sorted CD56 or NKG2C T cell subset, CD4+ or CD8+ T cells, or bulk PBMC T cells (not recorded which). This CDR3 is CSVAGRVVETQYF.